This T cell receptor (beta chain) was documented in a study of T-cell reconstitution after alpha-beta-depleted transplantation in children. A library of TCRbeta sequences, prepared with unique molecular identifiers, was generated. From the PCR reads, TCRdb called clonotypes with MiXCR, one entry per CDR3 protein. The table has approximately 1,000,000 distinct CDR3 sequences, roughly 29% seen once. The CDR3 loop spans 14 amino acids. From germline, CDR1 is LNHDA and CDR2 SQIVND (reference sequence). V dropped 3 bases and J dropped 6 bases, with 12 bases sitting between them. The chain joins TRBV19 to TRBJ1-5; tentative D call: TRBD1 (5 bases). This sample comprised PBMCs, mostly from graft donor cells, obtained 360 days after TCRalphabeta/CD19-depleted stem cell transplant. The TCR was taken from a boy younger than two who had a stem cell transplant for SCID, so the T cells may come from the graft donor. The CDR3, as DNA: TGTGCCAGTAGTATTCTCAGGGTTGGTCAGCCCCAGCATTTT. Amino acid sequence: CASSILRVGQPQHF.